This is a list of T cell receptor beta chains from one sample in a study of T cell clonotyping in hematopoietic cell transplantation. Measured with immunoSEQ multiplex PCR; TCRdb has only the in-frame clones, and not every one. The data contain some 700 clones, approximately 52% of them singletons. The sample was peripheral blood mononuclear cells, taken before stem cell transplant. These receptors all stem from a man aged 45-60 years with myelofibrosis. Some clones in this sample may be carry-over from other donors' samples. The CDR3 runs from the conserved cysteine through the conserved F or W. The D gene is left open where the match is weak. Clone sizes are given selectively: once, few, many, or a class where the clone is expanded.

v_call	d_call	clone_size	j_call	cdr3_aa	cdr3_nt
TRBV6-1	.	.	TRBJ1-3	CASRDFRSGNTIYF	TGTGCCAGCAGGGACTTCCGCTCTGGAAACACCATATATTTT
TRBV5-1	TRBD1	.	TRBJ2-7	CASSLGGQGGDEQYF	TGCGCCAGCAGCTTGGGGGGACAGGGTGGCGACGAGCAGTACTTC
TRBV6-5	.	.	TRBJ2-5	CASSYQGETQYF	TGTGCCAGCAGTTACCAAGGGGAGACCCAGTACTTC
TRBV30	TRBD2	.	TRBJ2-5	CASGGETQYF	TGTGCCTCCGGGGGGGAGACCCAGTACTTC
TRBV30	TRBD1	.	TRBJ2-7	CAWGGQGALEQYF	TGTGCCTGGGGGGGACAGGGGGCCCTCGAGCAGTACTTC
TRBV30	.	.	TRBJ2-4	CAWRARGGKNIQYF	TGTGCCTGGAGGGCCAGAGGGGGAAAGAACATTCAGTACTTC
TRBV6-5	.	.	TRBJ2-7	CASSYSGSSYEQYF	TGTGCCAGCAGTTACTCGGGCAGTTCCTACGAGCAGTACTTC
TRBV30	.	.	TRBJ2-5	CAWTRDTRGTQYF	TGTGCCTGGACCAGGGACACCCGGGGGACCCAGTACTTC
TRBV9	.	.	TRBJ2-3	CASSVDATPDTQYF	TGTGCCAGCAGCGTAGACGCCACACCAGATACGCAGTATTTT
TRBV28	.	few	TRBJ2-7	CASSPPTGLSYEQYF	TGTGCCAGCAGTCCTCCTACTGGTCTCTCCTACGAGCAGTACTTC
TRBV2	.	.	TRBJ2-7	CARQGGGNYEQYF	TGTGCCCGCCAAGGAGGGGGCAACTACGAGCAGTACTTC
TRBV30	.	.	TRBJ1-3	CAWSVSTGNTIYF	TGTGCCTGGAGTGTCTCTACTGGAAACACCATATATTTT
TRBV6-5	.	.	TRBJ1-2	CASSYSTESGYTF	TGTGCCAGCAGTTACTCGACTGAGAGTGGCTACACCTTC
TRBV28	.	large	TRBJ2-1	CASSPLGAVGYNEQFF	TGTGCCAGCAGTCCACTGGGAGCGGTGGGGTACAATGAGCAGTTCTTC
TRBV30	.	.	TRBJ1-1	CAWSAGHAEAFF	TGTGCCTGGAGTGCGGGGCACGCCGAAGCTTTCTTT
TRBV19	.	.	TRBJ2-5	CASSSDSQETQYF	TGTGCCAGTAGTTCGGACAGCCAAGAGACCCAGTACTTC
TRBV6-4	.	large	TRBJ2-6	CASSDDGVGANVLTF	TGTGCCAGCAGTGACGACGGGGTTGGGGCCAACGTCCTGACTTTC
TRBV27	.	large	TRBJ2-7	CASSLGNYEQYF	TGTGCCAGCAGTTTAGGGAACTACGAGCAGTACTTC
TRBV30	.	once	TRBJ1-1	CAGERNTEAFF	TGTGCCGGGGAAAGGAACACTGAAGCTTTCTTT
TRBV5-1	.	.	TRBJ1-5	CASSLDTEGQPQHF	TGCGCCAGCAGCTTGGATACAGAGGGACAGCCCCAGCATTTT
TRBV30	.	.	TRBJ1-2	CAWARGDYVGYTF	TGTGCCTGGGCGCGAGGGGACTATGTAGGCTACACCTTC
TRBV30	TRBD1	.	TRBJ1-1	CARGGNMNTEAFF	TGTGCCAGAGGGGGCAATATGAACACTGAAGCTTTCTTT
TRBV29-1	TRBD1	.	TRBJ2-2	CSVGTANTGELFF	TGCAGCGTCGGGACAGCGAACACCGGGGAGCTGTTTTTT
TRBV27	.	large	TRBJ2-7	CASSLSGYEQYF	TGTGCCAGCAGTTTATCGGGATACGAGCAGTACTTC
TRBV30	.	few	TRBJ1-1	CAWSPSLEAFF	TGTGCCTGGAGTCCTTCGCTTGAAGCTTTCTTT
TRBV29-1	.	.	TRBJ2-5	CSVEGWLSGSIRETQYF	TGCAGCGTAGAGGGATGGCTGTCGGGGTCGATCCGAGAGACCCAGTACTTC
TRBV6-5	TRBD1	few	TRBJ2-7	CASSPEGQGRHEQYF	TGTGCCAGCAGTCCCGAGGGACAGGGACGGCACGAGCAGTACTTC
TRBV5-6	.	.	TRBJ1-6	CASSLVGNSPLHF	TGTGCCAGCAGCTTGGTGGGGAATTCACCCCTCCACTTT
TRBV7-8	TRBD1	.	TRBJ2-3	CASSLEGNTGARYF	TGTGCCAGCAGCCTAGAGGGGAATACAGGGGCAAGGTATTTT
TRBV30	.	once	TRBJ1-3	CAWSATRGGNTIYF	TGTGCCTGGAGCGCCACGAGGGGTGGAAACACCATATATTTT
TRBV28	.	.	TRBJ1-1	CASSDSSEAFF	TGTGCCAGCAGCGACAGTTCCGAAGCTTTCTTT
TRBV25-1	TRBD1	.	TRBJ1-6	CASSGGTGSSYNSPLHF	TGTGCCAGCAGCGGGGGGACAGGGAGCTCCTATAATTCACCCCTCCACTTT
TRBV6-5	.	.	TRBJ2-7	CASSLEGSSYEQYF	TGTGCCAGCAGTTTGGAGGGTTCCTCCTACGAGCAGTACTTC
TRBV28	.	.	TRBJ2-7	CASSLESPYSYEQYF	TGTGCCAGCAGTCTAGAATCTCCCTACAGCTACGAGCAGTACTTC
TRBV30	.	.	TRBJ2-3	CAWRHEPDSENTDTQYF	TGTGCCTGGAGACACGAGCCGGACTCAGAAAACACAGATACGCAGTATTTT
TRBV5-5	.	.	TRBJ2-6	CASSPGIAGGGGANVLTF	TGTGCCAGCAGCCCGGGGATAGCCGGAGGTGGTGGGGCCAACGTCCTGACTTTC